This T cell receptor (beta chain) was found in a study of cytomegalovirus exposure and HLA in healthy donors. The V gene lost 6 bases and the J gene lost 4 bases, with 15 bases spanning the gap. The length of the CDR3 is 14 residues. The germline CDR1 and CDR2 sequences are SEHNR and FQNEAQ (reference sequence). Use of 60 Vbeta and 13 Jbeta primers characterized the PCR. Some clones are missing from TCRdb's copy, which holds only in-frame ones; the method was immunoSEQ multiplex PCR. The sample has around 75,000 clones, and its top ten clones hold about 0.83%. V gene TRBV7-9 combines with J gene TRBJ2-5; D possibly corresponds to TRBD2 (6 bases). This TCR was recovered from a boy aged 10-17 years in good health and CMV-seronegative. The sequenced sample consisted of PBMCs. This CDR3 reads CASRRAEGGETQYF. The DNA for the CDR3 is TGTGCCAGCAGGCGAGCGGAGGGCGGAGAGACCCAGTACTTC.